This TCR beta chain was sequenced during a study of beta chain features in type 1 diabetes. Whole-study findings and limits: A moderate, significant TCRB CDR3 shortening appeared in type 1 diabetes across four CD4+ subsets.

The entirety of the isolated RNA underwent reverse transcription, so expressed TCRB transcripts were sequenced. An average about 3.6 million reads came from naive, central memory and regulatory T cell samples. Assay used: immunoSEQ multiplex PCR; TCRdb lists only in-frame clones, some missing. Of approximately 730,000 clones in the sample, 13% are singletons; the top ten hold approximately 0.022%. Germline V gene data show CDR1 as SQVTM and CDR2 as ANQGSEA. The CDR3 has 14 amino acids. Trimming took 5 bases from V and 6 from J, leaving 20 bases between them. Notes on this clone: What it binds is not known.

This TCR was sampled from a man between 18 and 35 years old with type 1 diabetes. Input material: naive CD4+ T cells from blood. The rearrangement uses TRBV29-1 and TRBJ2-7, with D perhaps given as TRBD1 or TRBD2 (6 bases each). The chain's CDR3 is CSVSEGGLTREQYF. The DNA for the CDR3 is TGCAGCGTTTCGGAGGGGGGCCTGACCCGCGAGCAGTACTTC.